This TCR beta chain was sequenced for a study of blood T cell repertoires in COVID-19. Study-level background: T cells, B-cell-depleted T cells, or PBMCs supplied cDNA or gDNA.

The V and J ends lost 5 bases and 2 bases, in that order; junction bases with no gene match: 3. The CDR3 covers 13 residues. Germline V gives CDR1 SGHAT, CDR2 FQNNGV. In the source study's methods: Estimation of nucleated cell counts was performed using reference gene primer amplification. Assay used: immunoSEQ multiplex PCR; TCRdb lists only in-frame clones, some missing. V and J calls and clone size are copied from that table; D and trimming were computed from the DNA. The top ten clones hold less than 25% of a sample with around 40,000 clones, 87% of them seen once. This sequence was found in a man aged 50-59 years with active or convalescent COVID-19. The V and J genes are TRBV11-2 and TRBJ2-7; 7 nucleotides agree with TRBD1. Sequencing was done on a sample of peripheral blood. The CDR3 nucleotides read TGTGCCAGCAGCGTCGGGACAGCCTACGAGCAGTACTTC. Protein: CASSVGTAYEQYF.